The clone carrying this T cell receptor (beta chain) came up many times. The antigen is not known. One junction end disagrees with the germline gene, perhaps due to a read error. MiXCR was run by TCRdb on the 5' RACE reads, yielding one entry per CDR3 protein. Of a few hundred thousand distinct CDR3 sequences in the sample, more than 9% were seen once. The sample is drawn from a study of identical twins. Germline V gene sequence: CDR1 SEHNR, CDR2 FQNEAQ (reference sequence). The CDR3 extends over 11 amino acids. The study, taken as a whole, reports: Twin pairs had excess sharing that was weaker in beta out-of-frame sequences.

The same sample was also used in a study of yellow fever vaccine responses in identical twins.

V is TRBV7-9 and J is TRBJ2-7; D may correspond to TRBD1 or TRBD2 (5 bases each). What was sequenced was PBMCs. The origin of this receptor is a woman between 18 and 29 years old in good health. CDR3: CASSPEGEQYF. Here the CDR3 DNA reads TGTGCTAGCAGCCCAGAGGGGGAGCAGTACTTC.